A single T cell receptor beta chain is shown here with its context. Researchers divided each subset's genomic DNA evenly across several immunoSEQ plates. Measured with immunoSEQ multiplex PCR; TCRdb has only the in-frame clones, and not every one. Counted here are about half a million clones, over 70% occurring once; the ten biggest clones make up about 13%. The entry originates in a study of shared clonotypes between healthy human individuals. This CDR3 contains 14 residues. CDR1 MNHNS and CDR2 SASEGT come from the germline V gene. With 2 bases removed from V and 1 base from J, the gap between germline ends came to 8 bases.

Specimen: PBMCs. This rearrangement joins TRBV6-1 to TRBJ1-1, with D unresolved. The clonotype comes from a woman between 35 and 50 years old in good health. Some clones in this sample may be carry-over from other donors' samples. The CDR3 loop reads CASSELGSNTEAFF. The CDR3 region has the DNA TGTGCCAGCAGTGAACTGGGTTCGAACACTGAAGCTTTCTTT.